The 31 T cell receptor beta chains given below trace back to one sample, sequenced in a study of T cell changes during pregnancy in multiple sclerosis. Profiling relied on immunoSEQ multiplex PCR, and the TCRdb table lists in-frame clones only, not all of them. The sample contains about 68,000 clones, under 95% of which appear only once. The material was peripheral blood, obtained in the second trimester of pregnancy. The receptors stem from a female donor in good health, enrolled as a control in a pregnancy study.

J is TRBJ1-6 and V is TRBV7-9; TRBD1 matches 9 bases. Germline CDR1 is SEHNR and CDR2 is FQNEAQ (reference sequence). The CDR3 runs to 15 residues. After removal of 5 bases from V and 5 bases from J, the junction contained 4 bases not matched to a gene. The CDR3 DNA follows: TGTGCCAGCAGCCCCGGACAGGGGCATAATTCACCCCTCCACTTT. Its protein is CASSPGQGHNSPLHF. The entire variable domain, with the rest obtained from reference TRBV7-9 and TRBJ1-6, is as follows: DTGVSQNPRHKITKRGQNVTFRCDPISEHNRLYWYRQTLGQGPEFLTYFQNEAQLEKSRLLSDRFSAERPKGSFSTLEIQRTEQGDSAMYLCASSPGQGHNSPLHFGNGTRLTVT.

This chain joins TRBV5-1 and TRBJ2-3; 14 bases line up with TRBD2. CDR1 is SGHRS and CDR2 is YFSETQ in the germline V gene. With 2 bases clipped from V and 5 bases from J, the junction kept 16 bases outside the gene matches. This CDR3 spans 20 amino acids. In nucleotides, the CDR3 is TGCGCCAGCAGCTTTTACGCCGGACGACTAGCGGGGGGGCCGATAGATACGCAGTATTTT. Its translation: CASSFYAGRLAGGPIDTQYF. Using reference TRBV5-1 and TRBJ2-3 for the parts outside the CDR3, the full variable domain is KAGVTQTPRYLIKTRGQQVTLSCSPISGHRSVSWYQQTPGQGLQFLFEYFSETQRNKGNFPGRFSGRQFSNSRSEMNVSTLELGDSALYLCASSFYAGRLAGGPIDTQYFGPGTRLTVL.

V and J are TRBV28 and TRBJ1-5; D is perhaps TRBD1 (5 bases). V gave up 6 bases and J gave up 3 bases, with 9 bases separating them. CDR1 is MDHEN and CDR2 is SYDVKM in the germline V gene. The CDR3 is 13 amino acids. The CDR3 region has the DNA TGTGCCAGCAGAGACAGCCTCAATCAGCCCCAGCATTTT. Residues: CASRDSLNQPQHF. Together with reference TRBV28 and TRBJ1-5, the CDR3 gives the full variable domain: DVKVTQSSRYLVKRTGEKVFLECVQDMDHENMFWYRQDPGLGLRLIYFSYDVKMKEKGDIPEGYSVSREKKERFSLILESASTNQTSMYLCASRDSLNQPQHFGDGTRLSIL.

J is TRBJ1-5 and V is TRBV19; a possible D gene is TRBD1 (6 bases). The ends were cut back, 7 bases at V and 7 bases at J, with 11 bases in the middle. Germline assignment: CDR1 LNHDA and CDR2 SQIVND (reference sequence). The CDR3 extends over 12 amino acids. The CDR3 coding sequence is TGTGCCAGTAAGGGGGGGACCCAGCCCCAGCATTTT. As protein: CASKGGTQPQHF.

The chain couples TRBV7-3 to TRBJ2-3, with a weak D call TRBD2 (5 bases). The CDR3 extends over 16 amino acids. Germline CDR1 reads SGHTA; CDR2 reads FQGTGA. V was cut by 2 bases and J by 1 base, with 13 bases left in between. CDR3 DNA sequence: TGTGCCAGCAGCTTAGGCGGCGGGTTGGGCACAGATACGCAGTATTTT. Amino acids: CASSLGGGLGTDTQYF. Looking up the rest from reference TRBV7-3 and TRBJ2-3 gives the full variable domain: GAGVSQTPSNKVTEKGKYVELRCDPISGHTALYWYRQSLGQGPEFLIYFQGTGAADDSGLPNDRFFAVRPEGSVSTLKIQRTERGDSAVYLCASSLGGGLGTDTQYFGPGTRLTVL.

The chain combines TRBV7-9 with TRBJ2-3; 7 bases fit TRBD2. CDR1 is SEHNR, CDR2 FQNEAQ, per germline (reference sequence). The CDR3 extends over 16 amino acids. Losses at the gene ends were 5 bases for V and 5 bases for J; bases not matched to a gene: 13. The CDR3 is CASSPSAGDLGDTQYF. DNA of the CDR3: TGTGCCAGCAGCCCTTCTGCGGGAGATCTTGGAGATACGCAGTATTTT.

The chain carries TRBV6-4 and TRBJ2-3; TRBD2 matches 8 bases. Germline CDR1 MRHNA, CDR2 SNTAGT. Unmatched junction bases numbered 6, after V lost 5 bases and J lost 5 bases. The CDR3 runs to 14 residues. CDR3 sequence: CASSKAGERDTQYF. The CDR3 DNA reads TGTGCCAGCAGTAAAGCGGGAGAGAGAGATACGCAGTATTTT.

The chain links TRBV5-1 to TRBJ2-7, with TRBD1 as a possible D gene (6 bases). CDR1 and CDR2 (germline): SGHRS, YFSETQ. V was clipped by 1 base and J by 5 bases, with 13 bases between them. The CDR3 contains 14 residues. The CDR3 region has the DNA TGCGCCAGCAGCTTGCCAGGGGAGATAAACGAGCAGTACTTC. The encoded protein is CASSLPGEINEQYF.

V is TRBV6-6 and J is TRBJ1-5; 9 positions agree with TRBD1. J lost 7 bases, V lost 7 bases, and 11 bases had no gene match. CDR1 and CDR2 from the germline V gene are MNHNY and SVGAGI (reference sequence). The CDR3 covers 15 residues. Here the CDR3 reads CASNGAGQGGQPQHF. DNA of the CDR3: TGTGCCAGCAACGGGGCGGGACAGGGCGGGCAGCCCCAGCATTTT.

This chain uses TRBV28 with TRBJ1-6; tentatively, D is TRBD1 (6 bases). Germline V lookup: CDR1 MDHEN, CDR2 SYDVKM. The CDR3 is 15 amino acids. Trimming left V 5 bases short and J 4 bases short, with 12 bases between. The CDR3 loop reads CASSLKGHYNSPLHF. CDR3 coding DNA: TGTGCCAGCAGTCTTAAGGGACATTATAATTCACCCCTCCACTTT.

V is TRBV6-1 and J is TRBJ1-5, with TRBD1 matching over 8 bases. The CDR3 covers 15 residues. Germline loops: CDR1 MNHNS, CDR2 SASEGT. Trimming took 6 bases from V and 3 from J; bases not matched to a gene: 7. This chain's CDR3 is CASSIRTGNNQPQHF. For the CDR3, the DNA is TGTGCCAGCAGCATCCGGACAGGGAACAATCAGCCCCAGCATTTT.

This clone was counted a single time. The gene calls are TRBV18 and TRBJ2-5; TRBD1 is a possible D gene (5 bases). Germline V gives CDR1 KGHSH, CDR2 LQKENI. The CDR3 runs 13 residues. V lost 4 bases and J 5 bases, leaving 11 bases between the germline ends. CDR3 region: CASSRNRQETQYF. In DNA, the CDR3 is TGTGCCAGCTCACGTAACAGGCAGGAGACCCAGTACTTC.

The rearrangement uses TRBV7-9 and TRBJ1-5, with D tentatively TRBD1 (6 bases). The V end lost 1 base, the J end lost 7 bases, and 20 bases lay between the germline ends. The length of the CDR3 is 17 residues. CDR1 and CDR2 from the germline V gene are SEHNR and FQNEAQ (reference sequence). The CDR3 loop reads CASSLGGYRDARQPQHF. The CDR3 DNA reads TGTGCCAGCAGCTTAGGGGGGTACAGGGACGCTAGGCAGCCCCAGCATTTT. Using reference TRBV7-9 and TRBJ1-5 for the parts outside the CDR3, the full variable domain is DTGVSQNPRHKITKRGQNVTFRCDPISEHNRLYWYRQTLGQGPEFLTYFQNEAQLEKSRLLSDRFSAERPKGSFSTLEIQRTEQGDSAMYLCASSLGGYRDARQPQHFGDGTRLSIL.

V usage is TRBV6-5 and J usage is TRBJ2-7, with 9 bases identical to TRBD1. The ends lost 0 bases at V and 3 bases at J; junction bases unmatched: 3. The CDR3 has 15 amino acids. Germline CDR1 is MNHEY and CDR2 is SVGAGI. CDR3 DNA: TGTGCCAGCAGTTACTCCGAGACAGGGGGCTACGAGCAGTACTTC. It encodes CASSYSETGGYEQYF.

The CDR3 nucleotides read TGTGCCAGTAGTATTCGGAGGCCGGGCGGAAACACCATATATTTT. This encodes CASSIRRPGGNTIYF. The V gene is TRBV19, the J gene TRBJ1-3; D uncertain. This CDR3 spans 15 amino acids. V shed 3 bases and J shed 4 bases, with 13 bases lying between them. From germline, CDR1 is LNHDA and CDR2 SQIVND (reference sequence).

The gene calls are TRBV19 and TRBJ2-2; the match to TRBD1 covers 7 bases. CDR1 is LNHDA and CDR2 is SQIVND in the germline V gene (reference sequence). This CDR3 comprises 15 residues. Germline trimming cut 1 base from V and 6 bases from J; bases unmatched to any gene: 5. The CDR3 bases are TGTGCCAGTAGTATAGTGGGACAGAGCTCCGGGGAGCTGTTTTTT. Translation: CASSIVGQSSGELFF.

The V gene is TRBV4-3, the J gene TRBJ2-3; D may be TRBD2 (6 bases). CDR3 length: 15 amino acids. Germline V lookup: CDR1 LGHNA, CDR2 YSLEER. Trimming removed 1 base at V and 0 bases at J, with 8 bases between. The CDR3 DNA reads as TGCGCCAGCAGCCAAGGCGGGACTAGCACAGATACGCAGTATTTT. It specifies CASSQGGTSTDTQYF.

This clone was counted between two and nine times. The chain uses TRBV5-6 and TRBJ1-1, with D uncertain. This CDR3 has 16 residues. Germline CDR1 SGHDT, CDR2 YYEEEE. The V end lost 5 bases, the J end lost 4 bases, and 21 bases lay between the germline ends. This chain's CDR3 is CASRRRREMEITEAFF. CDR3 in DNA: TGTGCCAGCAGAAGGAGGCGGGAAATGGAGATCACTGAAGCTTTCTTT.

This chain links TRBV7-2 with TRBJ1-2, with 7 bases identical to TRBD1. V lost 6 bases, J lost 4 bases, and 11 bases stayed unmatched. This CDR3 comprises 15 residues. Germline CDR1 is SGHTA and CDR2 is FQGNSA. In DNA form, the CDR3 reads TGTGCCAGCAGTGAGACCGGGACAGTCTTCTATGGCTACACCTTC. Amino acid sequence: CASSETGTVFYGYTF.

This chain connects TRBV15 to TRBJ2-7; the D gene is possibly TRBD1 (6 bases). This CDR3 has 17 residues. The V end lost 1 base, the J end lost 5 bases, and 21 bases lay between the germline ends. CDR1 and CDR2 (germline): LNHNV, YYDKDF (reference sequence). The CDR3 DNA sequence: TGTGCCACCAGCAGAGGCTGGAGTTTTCAGGGGTACGACGAGCAGTACTTC. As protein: CATSRGWSFQGYDEQYF.

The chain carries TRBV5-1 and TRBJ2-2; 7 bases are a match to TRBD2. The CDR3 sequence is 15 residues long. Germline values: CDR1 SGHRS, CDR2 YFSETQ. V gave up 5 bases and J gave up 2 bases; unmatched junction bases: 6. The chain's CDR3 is CASREVAGNTGELFF. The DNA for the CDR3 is TGCGCCAGCAGGGAAGTAGCGGGCAACACCGGGGAGCTGTTTTTT.

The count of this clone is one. CDR3 protein: CASSSGGLAGDEQYF. CDR3 DNA: TGCGCCAGCAGCAGCGGGGGACTAGCGGGAGACGAGCAGTACTTC. The chain employs TRBV5-1 and TRBJ2-7, with 14 positions matching TRBD2. Germline CDR1 and CDR2: SGHRS and YFSETQ. Trimming at V came to 4 bases and at J to 5 bases, leaving 5 bases not matched to a gene. This CDR3 comprises 15 residues.

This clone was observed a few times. CDR3 protein: CASSPLGGTEAFF. DNA for the CDR3: TGTGCCAGCAGTCCATTGGGGGGTACTGAAGCTTTCTTT. The V call is TRBV6-4, the J call TRBJ1-1, with D perhaps TRBD1 (5 bases). Trimming cost V 5 bases and J 5 bases, with 12 bases left between them. The CDR3 runs 13 residues. Germline loops: CDR1 MRHNA, CDR2 SNTAGT.

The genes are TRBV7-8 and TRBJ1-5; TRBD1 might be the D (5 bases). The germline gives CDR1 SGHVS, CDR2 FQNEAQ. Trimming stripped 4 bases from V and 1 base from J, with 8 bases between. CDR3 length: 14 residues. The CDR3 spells CASSSQGSNQPQHF. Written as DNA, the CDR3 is TGTGCCAGCAGCTCCCAGGGAAGCAATCAGCCCCAGCATTTT. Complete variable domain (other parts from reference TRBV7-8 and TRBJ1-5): GAGVSQSPRYKVAKRGQDVALRCDPISGHVSLFWYQQALGQGPEFLTYFQNEAQLDKSGLPSDRFFAERPEGSVSTLKIQRTQQEDSAVYLCASSSQGSNQPQHFGDGTRLSIL.

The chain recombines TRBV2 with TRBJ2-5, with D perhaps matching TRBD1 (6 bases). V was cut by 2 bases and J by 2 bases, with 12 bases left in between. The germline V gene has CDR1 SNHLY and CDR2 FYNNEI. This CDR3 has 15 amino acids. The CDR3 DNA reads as TGTGCCAGCAGTGAATCCGGACAGCCACAAGAGACCCAGTACTTC. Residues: CASSESGQPQETQYF.

CDR3 sequence (DNA): TGTGCCAGCAGTTTAAGCGGGGGGGCGGTTGAGACCCAGTACTTC. It encodes CASSLSGGAVETQYF. The V call is TRBV27, the J call TRBJ2-5; 10 bases are shared with TRBD2. The CDR3 runs to 15 residues. Germline loops: CDR1 MNHEY, CDR2 SMNVEV (reference sequence). The V and J ends lost 2 bases and 5 bases, in that order; junction bases with no gene match: 5.

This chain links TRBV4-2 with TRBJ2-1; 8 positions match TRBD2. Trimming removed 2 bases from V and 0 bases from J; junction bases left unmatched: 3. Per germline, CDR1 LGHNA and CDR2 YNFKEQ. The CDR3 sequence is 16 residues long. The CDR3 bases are TGTGCCAGCAGCCAAACTAGCGGTTCCTCCTACAATGAGCAGTTCTTC. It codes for CASSQTSGSSYNEQFF.

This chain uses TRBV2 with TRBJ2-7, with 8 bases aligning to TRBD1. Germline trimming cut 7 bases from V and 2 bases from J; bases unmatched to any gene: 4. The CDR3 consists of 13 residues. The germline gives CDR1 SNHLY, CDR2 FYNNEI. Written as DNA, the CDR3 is TGTGCCAGCACCGCGACAGGGGCCTACGAGCAGTACTTC. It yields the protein CASTATGAYEQYF.

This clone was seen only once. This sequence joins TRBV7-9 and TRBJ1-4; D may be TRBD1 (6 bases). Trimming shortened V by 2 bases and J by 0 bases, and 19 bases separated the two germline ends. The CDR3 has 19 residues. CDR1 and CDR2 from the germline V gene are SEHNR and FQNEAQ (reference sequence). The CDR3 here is CASSLRGTGQKTTNEKLFF. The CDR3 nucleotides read TGTGCCAGCAGCTTACGAGGGACCGGACAGAAGACAACTAATGAAAAACTGTTTTTT. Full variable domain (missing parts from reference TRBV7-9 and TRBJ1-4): DTGVSQNPRHKITKRGQNVTFRCDPISEHNRLYWYRQTLGQGPEFLTYFQNEAQLEKSRLLSDRFSAERPKGSFSTLEIQRTEQGDSAMYLCASSLRGTGQKTTNEKLFFGSGTQLSVL.

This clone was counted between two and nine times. CDR3 residues: CASSPTLRRDEKLFF. The CDR3 nucleotides are TGCGCCAGCAGCCCAACCTTAAGGAGGGATGAAAAACTGTTTTTT. V is TRBV4-3 and J is TRBJ1-4; D uncertain. The V gene lost 4 bases and the J gene lost 6 bases, with 15 bases spanning the gap. The CDR3 runs to 15 residues. Germline V gene lookup returns CDR1 LGHNA and CDR2 YSLEER.

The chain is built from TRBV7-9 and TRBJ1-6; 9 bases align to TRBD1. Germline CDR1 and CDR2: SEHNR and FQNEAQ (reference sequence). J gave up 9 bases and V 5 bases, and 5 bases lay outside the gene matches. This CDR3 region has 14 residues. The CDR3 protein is CASSPGQGISPLHF. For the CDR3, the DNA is TGTGCCAGCAGCCCTGGACAGGGGATTTCACCCCTCCACTTT. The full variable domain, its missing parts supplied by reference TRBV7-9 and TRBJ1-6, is DTGVSQNPRHKITKRGQNVTFRCDPISEHNRLYWYRQTLGQGPEFLTYFQNEAQLEKSRLLSDRFSAERPKGSFSTLEIQRTEQGDSAMYLCASSPGQGISPLHFGNGTRLTVT.